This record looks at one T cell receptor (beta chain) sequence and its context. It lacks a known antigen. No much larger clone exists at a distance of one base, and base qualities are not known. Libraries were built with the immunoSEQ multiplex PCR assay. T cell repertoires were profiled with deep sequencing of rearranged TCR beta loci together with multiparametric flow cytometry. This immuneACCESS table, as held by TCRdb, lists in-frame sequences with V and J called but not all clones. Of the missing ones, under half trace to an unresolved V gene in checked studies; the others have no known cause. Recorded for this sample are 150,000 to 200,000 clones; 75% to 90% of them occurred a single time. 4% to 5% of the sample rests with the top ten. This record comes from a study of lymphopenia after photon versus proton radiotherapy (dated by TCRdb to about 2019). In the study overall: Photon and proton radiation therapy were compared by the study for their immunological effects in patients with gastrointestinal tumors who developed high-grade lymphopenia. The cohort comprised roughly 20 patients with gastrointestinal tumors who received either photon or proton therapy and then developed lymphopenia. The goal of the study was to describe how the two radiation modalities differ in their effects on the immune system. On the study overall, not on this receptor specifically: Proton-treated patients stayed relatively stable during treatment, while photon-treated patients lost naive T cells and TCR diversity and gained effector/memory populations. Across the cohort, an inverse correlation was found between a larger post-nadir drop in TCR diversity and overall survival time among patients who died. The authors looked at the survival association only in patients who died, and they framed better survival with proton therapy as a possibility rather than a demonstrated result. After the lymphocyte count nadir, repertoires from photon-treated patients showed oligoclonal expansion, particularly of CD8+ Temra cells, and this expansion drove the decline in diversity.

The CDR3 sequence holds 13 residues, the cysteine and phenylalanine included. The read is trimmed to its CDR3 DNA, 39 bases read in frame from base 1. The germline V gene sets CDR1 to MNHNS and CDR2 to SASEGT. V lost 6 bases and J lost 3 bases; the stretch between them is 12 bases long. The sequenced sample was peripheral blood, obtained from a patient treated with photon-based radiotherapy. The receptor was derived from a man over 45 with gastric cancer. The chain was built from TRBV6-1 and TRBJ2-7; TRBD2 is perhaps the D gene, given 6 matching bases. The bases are TGTGCCAGCAGCCCATTGGGGGGCTACGAGCAGTACTTC. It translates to CASSPLGGYEQYF.